This entry lists 25 T cell receptor beta chains sequenced from one sample in a study of blood T cell repertoires in COVID-19 (TCRdb year 2020). The method behind the library was the immunoSEQ multiplex PCR assay. TCRdb took this table from immuneACCESS and kept in-frame rearrangements with V and J called. Such tables lack part of the clones; where checked against another copy, unresolved V genes explain under half of the gap, and the rest is unexplained. In all, the sample holds approximately 70,000 clones, and around 92% of those were seen once. Around 14% of the sample lies in the top ten. The specimen was peripheral blood. The receptor set was obtained from a human donor with active COVID-19. The donor label of this sample is uncertain.

V gene TRBV6-2 or TRBV6-3 combines with J gene TRBJ2-3; 10 nucleotides match TRBD2. The germline CDR1 and CDR2 sequences are MNHEY and SVGEGT. V lost 0 bases, J lost 0 bases, and 9 bases stayed unmatched. This CDR3 comprises 19 residues. The CDR3 DNA sequence: TGTGCCAGCAGTTACTCGATGCGACTAGCGGGCATTAGCACAGATACGCAGTATTTT. This encodes CASSYSMRLAGISTDTQYF.

This rearrangement joins TRBV7-2 to TRBJ2-7, with 7 bases matching TRBD1. Trimming at V came to 6 bases and at J to 0 bases, leaving 8 bases not matched to a gene. This CDR3 comprises 15 residues. In germline, CDR1 is SGHTA, CDR2 FQGNSA. The CDR3 region is CASSTDRTRSYEQYF. CDR3 sequence (DNA): TGTGCCAGCAGTACGGACAGGACACGCTCCTACGAGCAGTACTTC.

The V gene is TRBV5-4, the J gene TRBJ2-3; 8 nucleotides align to TRBD2. The CDR3 totals 16 residues. Per germline, CDR1 SGHNT and CDR2 YYREEE (reference sequence). Trimming at V came to 6 bases and at J to 2 bases, leaving 11 bases not matched to a gene. CDR3 nucleotides: TGTGCCAGCACCAAACCGGGACTAGGAAACACAGATACGCAGTATTTT. Its translation is CASTKPGLGNTDTQYF.

The chain uses TRBV4-3 and TRBJ2-6, with a possible D match to TRBD1 (6 bases). V shed 0 bases and J shed 2 bases, with 11 bases lying between them. This CDR3 has 17 residues. The germline V gene encodes CDR1 LGHNA and CDR2 YSLEER. The CDR3 here is CASSQDLQGAGANVLTF. The CDR3 DNA follows: TGCGCCAGCAGCCAAGACCTACAGGGTGCTGGGGCCAACGTCCTGACTTTC.

The rearrangement uses TRBV12-5 and TRBJ2-1, with 8 bases identical to TRBD1. Germline lookup yields CDR1 LGHNT and CDR2 FRNRAP. The junction had 2 bases not matched to a gene; V was cut back by 2 bases and J by 8 bases. This CDR3 region has 13 residues. The CDR3 loop is CASGLMDRDEQFF. In DNA, the CDR3 is TGTGCTAGTGGTTTGATGGACAGGGATGAGCAGTTCTTC.

The genes are TRBV9 and TRBJ2-5, with 8 bases aligning to TRBD2. The CDR3 consists of 14 residues. Germline V gene sequence: CDR1 SGDLS, CDR2 YYNGEE. V dropped 2 bases and J dropped 2; count of bases not matched to a gene: 2. The CDR3 region has the DNA TGTGCCAGCAGCGTTAGCGGGGATCAAGAGACCCAGTACTTC. Translating gives CASSVSGDQETQYF. Filled out from reference TRBV9 and TRBJ2-5, the complete variable domain reads DSGVTQTPKHLITATGQRVTLRCSPRSGDLSVYWYQQSLDQGLQFLIQYYNGEERAKGNILERFSAQQFPDLHSELNLSSLELGDSALYFCASSVSGDQETQYFGPGTRLLVL.

V is TRBV28 and J is TRBJ2-3; weak D call: TRBD1 (5 bases). The CDR3 covers 15 residues. The germline V and J ends were trimmed by 5 bases and 3 bases, with 15 bases remaining between them. Germline lookup yields CDR1 MDHEN and CDR2 SYDVKM. The CDR3 DNA follows: TGTGCCAGCAGTAGTCAGGGTTCGTTGACAGATACGCAGTATTTT. Translation gives CASSSQGSLTDTQYF. The full variable domain, completed using reference TRBV28 and TRBJ2-3, is DVKVTQSSRYLVKRTGEKVFLECVQDMDHENMFWYRQDPGLGLRLIYFSYDVKMKEKGDIPEGYSVSREKKERFSLILESASTNQTSMYLCASSSQGSLTDTQYFGPGTRLTVL.

The chain combines TRBV6-5 with TRBJ1-3; weak D call: TRBD1 (6 bases). This CDR3 has 15 residues. Trimming left V 0 bases short and J 3 bases short, with 9 bases between. CDR1 and CDR2 (germline): MNHEY, SVGAGI. Here the CDR3 DNA reads TGTGCCAGCAGTTACTCACAGGGTGGTGGAAACACCATATATTTT. It encodes CASSYSQGGGNTIYF.

The chain carries TRBV4-3 and TRBJ2-2; 10 bases agree with TRBD2. V dropped 1 base and J dropped 1; count of bases not matched to a gene: 3. The germline V gene has CDR1 LGHNA and CDR2 YSLEER. The CDR3 loop spans 17 amino acids. CDR3 in amino acids: CASSQVLAGGNTGELFF. The CDR3 DNA sequence: TGCGCCAGCAGCCAAGTCTTAGCGGGAGGGAACACCGGGGAGCTGTTTTTT.

V is TRBV12-5 and J is TRBJ1-1, with D unresolved. Trimming shortened V by 7 bases and J by 11 bases, and 17 bases separated the two germline ends. The germline CDR1 and CDR2 sequences are LGHNT and FRNRAP. CDR3 size: 12 residues. CDR3 DNA sequence: TGTGCTAGTGCCTCGTCGGTTAGTGCCGCTTTCTTT. It encodes CASASSVSAAFF.

CDR3 in DNA: TGTGCCAGCAGCGTAGGGTCAGGGGACTATGGCTACACCTTC. Translating gives CASSVGSGDYGYTF. This chain links TRBV9 with TRBJ1-2, with D possibly TRBD1 on 6 matching bases. Trimming removed 0 bases at V and 3 bases at J, with 9 bases between. There are 14 residues in the CDR3. Germline CDR1 and CDR2: SGDLS and YYNGEE.

This clone occurred once. J is TRBJ2-7 and V is TRBV6-5; the D gene is possibly TRBD1 (6 bases). The CDR3 is 14 residues long. V dropped 2 bases and J dropped 3 bases, with 11 bases sitting between them. Germline V CDR1 and CDR2: MNHEY, SVGAGI. Here the CDR3 DNA reads TGTGCCAGCAGTTACACCCCAGGGGACTACGAGCAGTACTTC. Its translation: CASSYTPGDYEQYF.

The chain recombines TRBV6-6 with TRBJ1-2, with 9 positions matching TRBD1. This CDR3 region has 14 residues. J lost 2 bases, V lost 2 bases, and 0 bases had no gene match. Germline V CDR1 and CDR2: MNHNY, SVGAGI (reference sequence). DNA of the CDR3: TGTGCCAGCAGTTACGGGACAGGGAACTATGGCTACACCTTC. It codes for CASSYGTGNYGYTF.

This chain links TRBV10-3 with TRBJ2-3; D call uncertain. With 1 base removed from V and 3 bases from J, the gap between germline ends came to 11 bases. Germline values: CDR1 ENHRY, CDR2 SYGVKD. CDR3 length: 15 residues. The CDR3 DNA reads as TGTGCCATCAGTGAGTGGCTAGTTGGGACAGATACGCAGTATTTT. Amino acids: CAISEWLVGTDTQYF.

This rearrangement joins TRBV11-3 to TRBJ2-7, with 8 positions matching TRBD2. Germline V gene lookup returns CDR1 SGHNT and CDR2 YENEEA. Trimming removed 5 bases from V and 6 bases from J; junction bases left unmatched: 6. The CDR3 has 13 residues. The DNA of the CDR3 is TGTGCCAGCAGCCCGACTAGCGTGGCCGAGCAGTACTTC. This sequence encodes CASSPTSVAEQYF.

The sample holds one count of this clone. In DNA, the CDR3 is TGTGCCAGTAGTATAGAAAAGGACAGTAGGGTCAATCAGCCCCAGCATTTT. It codes for CASSIEKDSRVNQPQHF. The chain couples TRBV19 to TRBJ1-5; TRBD1 might be the D (6 bases). This CDR3 has 17 amino acids. In germline, CDR1 is LNHDA, CDR2 SQIVND (reference sequence). V gave up 0 bases and J gave up 3 bases, with 15 bases separating them.

The chain recombines TRBV29-1 with TRBJ1-5; D possibly corresponds to TRBD1 (6 bases). This CDR3 region has 14 residues. The V end was cut by 1 base, the J end by 6 bases, with 13 bases between. Germline V gene data show CDR1 as SQVTM and CDR2 as ANQGSEA. CDR3 in DNA: TGCAGCGTTGAAGGGGACACAGTAGGTCAGCCCCAGCATTTT. This sequence encodes CSVEGDTVGQPQHF.

The V call is TRBV19, the J call TRBJ2-2; TRBD2 matches 10 bases. V gave up 7 bases and J gave up 2 bases; unmatched junction bases: 7. The germline gives CDR1 LNHDA, CDR2 SQIVND (reference sequence). The CDR3 extends over 16 amino acids. Here the CDR3 reads CASMGGLAVNTGELFF. The DNA for the CDR3 is TGTGCCAGTATGGGCGGACTAGCGGTTAACACCGGGGAGCTGTTTTTT.

This clone was seen a few times. The rearrangement uses TRBV28 and TRBJ1-4, with 10 bases fitting TRBD1. The V segment lost 5 bases and the J segment 4 bases; nucleotides outside the gene matches: 4. Per the germline V gene, CDR1 is MDHEN and CDR2 is SYDVKM. CDR3 length equals 15 residues. The CDR3 spells CASSRTGGGNEKLFF. The CDR3, as DNA: TGTGCCAGCAGTCGGACAGGGGGAGGTAATGAAAAACTGTTTTTT.

The chain combines TRBV7-2 with TRBJ2-7; a possible D gene is TRBD1 (5 bases). This CDR3 has 14 residues. CDR1 and CDR2 from the germline V gene are SGHTA and FQGNSA. With 1 base removed from V and 2 bases from J, the gap between germline ends came to 9 bases. In DNA form, the CDR3 reads TGTGCCAGCAGCTTAGACCCAGGGCCCTACGAGCAGTACTTC. This sequence encodes CASSLDPGPYEQYF. Looking up the rest from reference TRBV7-2 and TRBJ2-7 gives the full variable domain: GAGVSQSPSNKVTEKGKDVELRCDPISGHTALYWYRQSLGQGLEFLIYFQGNSAPDKSGLPSDRFSAERTGGSVSTLTIQRTQQEDSAVYLCASSLDPGPYEQYFGPGTRLTVT.

The chain employs TRBV19 and TRBJ1-2; TRBD1 aligns across 7 bases. The CDR3 contains 13 residues. J lost 8 bases, V lost 3 bases, and 6 bases had no gene match. Germline assignment: CDR1 LNHDA and CDR2 SQIVND (reference sequence). CDR3 DNA: TGTGCCAGTAGTATCGACAGGGTCGGGGGCTACACCTTC. Its translation is CASSIDRVGGYTF.

Here the CDR3 reads CSVIRPGGPQHF. CDR3 nucleotide sequence: TGCAGCGTTATCCGCCCAGGGGGACCCCAGCATTTT. This sequence joins TRBV29-1 and TRBJ1-5; 7 nucleotides match TRBD1. Germline CDR1 and CDR2: SQVTM and ANQGSEA. After removal of 5 bases from V and 10 bases from J, the junction contained 8 bases not matched to a gene. CDR3 length: 12 residues. The full variable domain, with the rest looked up from reference TRBV29-1 and TRBJ1-5, is SAVISQKPSRDICQRGTSLTIQCQVDSQVTMMFWYRQQPGQSLTLIATANQGSEATYESGFVIDKFPISRPNLTFSTLTVSNMSPEDSSIYLCSVIRPGGPQHFGDGTRLSIL.

This sequence joins TRBV7-3 and TRBJ2-1; 13 bases line up with TRBD2. The CDR3 runs 15 residues. Germline CDR1 and CDR2: SGHTA and FQGTGA. Germline trimming cut 5 bases from V and 7 bases from J; bases unmatched to any gene: 5. This CDR3 is CASSQGLAGSNEQFF. CDR3 nucleotides: TGTGCCAGCAGCCAGGGACTAGCGGGATCTAATGAGCAGTTCTTC. Variable domain in full (rest from reference TRBV7-3 and TRBJ2-1): GAGVSQTPSNKVTEKGKYVELRCDPISGHTALYWYRQSLGQGPEFLIYFQGTGAADDSGLPNDRFFAVRPEGSVSTLKIQRTERGDSAVYLCASSQGLAGSNEQFFGPGTRLTVL.

The chain uses TRBV5-6 and TRBJ2-1, with 9 bases aligning to TRBD1. The V and J ends lost 4 bases and 13 bases, in that order; junction bases with no gene match: 9. CDR1 and CDR2 (germline): SGHDT, YYEEEE. This CDR3 comprises 13 residues. This chain's CDR3 is CASSSRTGALQFF. CDR3 nucleotide sequence: TGTGCCAGCAGCAGTCGGACAGGGGCGCTTCAGTTCTTC.

The chain couples TRBV12-5 to TRBJ1-1; D perhaps matches TRBD1 (6 bases). CDR1 is LGHNT, CDR2 FRNRAP, per germline. The CDR3 has 15 residues. Trimming removed 0 bases at V and 5 bases at J, with 13 bases between. CDR3 DNA: TGTGCTAGTGGTTTGGTGCGCTCAGGGGCAACTGAAGCTTTCTTT. Amino acids: CASGLVRSGATEAFF.